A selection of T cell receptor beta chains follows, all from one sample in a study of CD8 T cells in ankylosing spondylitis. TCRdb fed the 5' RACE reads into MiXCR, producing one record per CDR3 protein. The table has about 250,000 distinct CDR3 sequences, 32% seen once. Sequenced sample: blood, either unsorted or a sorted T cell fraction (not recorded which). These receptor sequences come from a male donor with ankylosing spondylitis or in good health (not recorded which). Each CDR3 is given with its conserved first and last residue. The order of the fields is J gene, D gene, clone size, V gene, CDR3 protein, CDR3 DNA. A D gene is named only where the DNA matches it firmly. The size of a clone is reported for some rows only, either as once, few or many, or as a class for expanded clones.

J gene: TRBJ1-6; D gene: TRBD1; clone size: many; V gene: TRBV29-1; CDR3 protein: CSARTGRNSPLHF; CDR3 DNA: TGCAGCGCTAGGACAGGGCGGAATTCACCCCTCCACTTT
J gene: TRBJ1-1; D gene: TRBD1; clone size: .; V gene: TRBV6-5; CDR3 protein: CASSYGQGVAFF; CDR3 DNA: TGTGCCAGCAGTTACGGCCAGGGGGTTGCTTTCTTT
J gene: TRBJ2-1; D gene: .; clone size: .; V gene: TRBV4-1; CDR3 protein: CASSHRTGHEQFF; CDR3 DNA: TGCGCCAGCAGCCATAGAACAGGGCATGAGCAGTTCTTC
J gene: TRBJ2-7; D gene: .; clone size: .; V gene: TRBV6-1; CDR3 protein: CASSDWRHSYEQYF; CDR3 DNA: TGTGCCAGCAGTGACTGGCGTCACTCCTACGAGCAGTACTTC
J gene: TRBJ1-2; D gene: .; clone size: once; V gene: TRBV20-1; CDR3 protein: CSARVLTAINYGYTF; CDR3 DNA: TGCAGTGCTAGAGTTTTAACAGCCATCAACTATGGCTACACCTTC
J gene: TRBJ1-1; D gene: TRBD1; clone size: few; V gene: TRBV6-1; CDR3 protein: CASSKPGQGGTEAFF; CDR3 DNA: TGTGCCAGCAGTAAACCGGGACAGGGAGGCACTGAAGCTTTCTTT
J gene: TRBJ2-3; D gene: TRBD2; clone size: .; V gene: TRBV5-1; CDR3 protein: CASSSAGDGGDTQYF; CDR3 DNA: TGCGCCAGCAGTTCAGCGGGGGACGGAGGAGATACGCAGTATTTT
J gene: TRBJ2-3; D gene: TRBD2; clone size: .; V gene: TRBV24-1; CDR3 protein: CATSDLRGGYTDTQYF; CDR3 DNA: TGTGCCACCAGTGATCTGAGGGGAGGGTACACAGATACGCAGTATTTT
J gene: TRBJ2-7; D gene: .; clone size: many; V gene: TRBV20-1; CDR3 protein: CSARDFAGQLSSEQYF; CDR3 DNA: TGCAGTGCTAGAGACTTTGCGGGACAGCTCTCCTCCGAGCAGTACTTC
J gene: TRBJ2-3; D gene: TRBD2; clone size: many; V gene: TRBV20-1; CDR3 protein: CSARVAGPEDTQYF; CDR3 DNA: TGCAGTGCTAGAGTAGCGGGGCCCGAGGATACGCAGTATTTT
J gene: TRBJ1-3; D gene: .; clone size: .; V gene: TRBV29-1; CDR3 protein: CSVEDHPDNSGNTIYF; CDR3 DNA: TGCAGCGTTGAAGATCACCCGGATAACTCTGGAAACACCATATATTTT
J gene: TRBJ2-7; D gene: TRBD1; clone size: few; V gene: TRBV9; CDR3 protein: CASSRWTGGAEQYF; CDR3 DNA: TGTGCCAGCAGCAGATGGACAGGGGGCGCGGAGCAGTACTTC
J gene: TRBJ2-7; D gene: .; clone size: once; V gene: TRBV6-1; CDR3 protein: CASRSYGQGTHEQYF; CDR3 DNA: TGTGCCAGCAGGTCTTACGGGCAGGGGACCCACGAGCAGTACTTC
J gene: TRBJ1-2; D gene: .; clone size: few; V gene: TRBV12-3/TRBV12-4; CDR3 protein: CASSVTEIYGYTF; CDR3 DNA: TGTGCCAGCAGCGTTACAGAGATCTATGGCTACACCTTC
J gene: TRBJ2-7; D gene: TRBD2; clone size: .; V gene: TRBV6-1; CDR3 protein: CASSPGGAGSYEQYF; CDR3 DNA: TGTGCCAGCAGCCCGGGGGGAGCGGGGTCCTACGAGCAGTACTTC
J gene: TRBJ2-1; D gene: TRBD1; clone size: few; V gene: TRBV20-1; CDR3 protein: CSARRDRARNEQFF; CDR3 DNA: TGCAGTGCTAGGAGGGACAGGGCAAGAAATGAGCAGTTCTTC
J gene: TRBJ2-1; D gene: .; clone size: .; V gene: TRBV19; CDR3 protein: CASKNVGTYNEQFF; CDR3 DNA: TGTGCCAGTAAAAACGTGGGGACCTACAATGAGCAGTTCTTC
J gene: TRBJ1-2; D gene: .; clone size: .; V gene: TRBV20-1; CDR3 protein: CSARGRGNYGYTF; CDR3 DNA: TGCAGTGCTAGAGGGCGAGGGAACTATGGCTACACCTTC
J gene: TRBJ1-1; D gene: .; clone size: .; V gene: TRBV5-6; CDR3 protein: CASSWVAGEAFF; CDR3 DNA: TGTGCCAGCAGCTGGGTGGCGGGTGAAGCTTTCTTT
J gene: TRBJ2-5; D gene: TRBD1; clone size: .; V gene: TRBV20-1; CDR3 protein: CSARWDREETQYF; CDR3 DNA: TGCAGTGCTAGATGGGACAGAGAAGAGACCCAGTACTTC
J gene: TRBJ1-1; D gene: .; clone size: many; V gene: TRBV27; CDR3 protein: CASGHEAFF; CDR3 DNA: TGTGCCAGTGGGCATGAAGCTTTCTTT
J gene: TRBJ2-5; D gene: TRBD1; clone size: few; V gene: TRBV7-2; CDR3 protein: CASSPDRGGTQYF; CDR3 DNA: TGTGCCAGCAGCCCCGACAGGGGGGGGACCCAGTACTTC
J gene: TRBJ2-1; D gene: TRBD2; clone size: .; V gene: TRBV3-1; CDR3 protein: CASSQVRGLAGSYNEQFF; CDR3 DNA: TGTGCCAGCAGCCAAGTTCGGGGACTAGCGGGATCCTACAATGAGCAGTTCTTC
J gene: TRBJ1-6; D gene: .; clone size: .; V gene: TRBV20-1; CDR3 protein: CSALGSLRSSYNSPLHF; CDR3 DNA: TGCAGTGCCCTTGGGAGTTTGAGGAGCTCCTATAATTCACCCCTCCACTTT
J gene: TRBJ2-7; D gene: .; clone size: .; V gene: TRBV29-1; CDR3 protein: CSVDGEGQDYEQYF; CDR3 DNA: TGCAGCGTTGATGGCGAGGGGCAGGACTACGAGCAGTACTTC
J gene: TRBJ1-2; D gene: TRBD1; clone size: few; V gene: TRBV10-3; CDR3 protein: CAISDRDREVLSGYTF; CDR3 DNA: TGTGCCATCAGTGATCGGGACAGGGAGGTCTTGTCTGGCTACACCTTC
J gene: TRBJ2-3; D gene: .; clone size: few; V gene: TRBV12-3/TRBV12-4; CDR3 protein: CASSLSRGTDTQYF; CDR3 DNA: TGTGCCAGCAGTTTATCCCGGGGGACAGATACGCAGTATTTT
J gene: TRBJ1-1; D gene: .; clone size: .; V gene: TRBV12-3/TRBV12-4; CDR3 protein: CASSQSSEAFF; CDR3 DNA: TGTGCCAGCAGCCAATCATCGGAAGCTTTCTTT
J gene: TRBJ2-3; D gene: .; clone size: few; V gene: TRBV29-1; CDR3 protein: CSVEDIEGNIADTQYF; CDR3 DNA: TGCAGCGTTGAAGATATCGAGGGGAATATCGCGGATACGCAGTATTTT
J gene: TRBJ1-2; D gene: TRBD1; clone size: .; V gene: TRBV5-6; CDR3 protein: CASSMETGVYGYTF; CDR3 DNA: TGTGCCAGCAGCATGGAGACAGGGGTCTATGGCTACACCTTC
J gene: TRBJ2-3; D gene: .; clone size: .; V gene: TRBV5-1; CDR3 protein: CASSLGTGYPPTDTQYF; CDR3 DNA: TGCGCCAGCAGCTTGGGTACAGGGTACCCACCCACAGATACGCAGTATTTT
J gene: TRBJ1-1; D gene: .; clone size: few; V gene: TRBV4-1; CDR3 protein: CASNPDLVVNTEAFF; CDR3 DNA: TGCGCCAGCAACCCAGACCTCGTCGTGAACACTGAAGCTTTCTTT
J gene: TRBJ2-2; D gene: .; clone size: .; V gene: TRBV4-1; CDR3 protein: CASSPSPARRGNGELFF; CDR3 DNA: TGCGCCAGCAGCCCTTCGCCGGCAAGGAGGGGGAACGGGGAGCTGTTTTTT
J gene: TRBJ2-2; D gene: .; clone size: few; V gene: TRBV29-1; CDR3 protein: CSVAGTQANTGELFF; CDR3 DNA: TGCAGCGTTGCCGGGACGCAGGCGAACACCGGGGAGCTGTTTTTT
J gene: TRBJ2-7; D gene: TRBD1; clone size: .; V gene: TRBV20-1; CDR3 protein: CSARSRDRAYEQYF; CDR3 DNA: TGCAGTGCACGTTCCCGGGACAGGGCCTACGAGCAGTACTTC
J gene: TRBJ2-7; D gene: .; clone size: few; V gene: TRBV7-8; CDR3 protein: CASSPGTYSYEQYF; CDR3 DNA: TGTGCCAGCAGCCCAGGGACCTACTCCTACGAGCAGTACTTC
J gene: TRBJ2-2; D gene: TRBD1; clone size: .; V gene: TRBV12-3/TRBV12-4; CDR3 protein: CASSPGTGVKANTGELFF; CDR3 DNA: TGTGCCAGCAGTCCCGGGACAGGGGTCAAAGCGAACACCGGGGAGCTGTTTTTT
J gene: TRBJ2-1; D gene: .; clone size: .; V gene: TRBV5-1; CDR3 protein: CASSPGDIYNEQFF; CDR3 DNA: TGCGCCAGCAGCCCGGGGGACATTTACAATGAGCAGTTCTTC
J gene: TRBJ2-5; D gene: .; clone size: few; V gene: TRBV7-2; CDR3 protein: CASSSPMDLYYGAQYF; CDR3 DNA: TGTGCCAGCAGCTCCCCGATGGACTTATATTATGGGGCCCAGTACTTC
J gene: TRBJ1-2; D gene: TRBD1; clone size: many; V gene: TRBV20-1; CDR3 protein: CSARGGQAYGYTF; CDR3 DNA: TGCAGTGCTAGAGGAGGACAGGCCTATGGCTACACCTTC
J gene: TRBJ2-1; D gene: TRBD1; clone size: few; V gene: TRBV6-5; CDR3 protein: CASSYSTGWYNEQFF; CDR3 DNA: TGTGCCAGCAGTTACTCGACAGGGTGGTACAATGAGCAGTTCTTC
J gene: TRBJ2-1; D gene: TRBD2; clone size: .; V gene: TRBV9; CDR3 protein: CASSVVASGRYNEQFF; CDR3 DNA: TGTGCCAGCAGCGTAGTGGCTAGCGGGAGATACAATGAGCAGTTCTTC
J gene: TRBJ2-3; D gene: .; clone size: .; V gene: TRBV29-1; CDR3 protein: CSVEEDGGDTQYF; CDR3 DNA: TGCAGCGTTGAAGAAGATGGTGGAGATACGCAGTATTTT
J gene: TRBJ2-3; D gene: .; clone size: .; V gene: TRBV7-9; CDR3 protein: CASSGGHITDTQYF; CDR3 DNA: TGTGCCAGCAGCGGAGGACATATCACAGATACGCAGTATTTT
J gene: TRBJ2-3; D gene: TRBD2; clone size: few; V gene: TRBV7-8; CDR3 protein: CASSPRTSGGADTQYF; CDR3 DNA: TGTGCCAGCAGCCCCCGGACTAGCGGGGGGGCAGATACGCAGTATTTT
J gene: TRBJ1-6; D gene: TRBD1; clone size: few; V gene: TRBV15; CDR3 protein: CATSRDPRTGATLHF; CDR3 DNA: TGTGCCACCAGCAGAGATCCACGGACAGGGGCTACCCTCCACTTT
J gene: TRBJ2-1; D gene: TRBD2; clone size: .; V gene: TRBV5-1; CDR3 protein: CASSSLSGGGQDEQFF; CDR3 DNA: TGCGCCAGCAGCTCGCTTAGCGGGGGGGGTCAAGATGAGCAGTTCTTC